The sequence of this T cell receptor beta chain was determined in a study of shared clonotypes between healthy human individuals. Study context: The plates for each donor numbered three CD4 naive, three CD4 memory, two CD8 naive and one CD8 memory.

Investigators divided CD4+ cells into CD45RA+ naive and CD45RA-negative memory subsets. The assay was immunoSEQ multiplex PCR, and TCRdb's table has in-frame clones only and misses some. The sample lists some 2,100,000 clones; 90% to 97% were seen once. This CDR3 comprises 16 residues. V dropped 0 bases and J dropped 4; count of bases not matched to a gene: 6. From germline, CDR1 is ENHRY and CDR2 SYGVKD. Material: naive CD4+ T cells sorted from blood. Subset: CD45RA+ positively selected. This chain links TRBV10-3 with TRBJ1-2; 9 bases align to TRBD1. The receptor was derived from a man aged 18 to 35 in good health. In DNA, the CDR3 is TGTGCCATCAGTGAGTCCGGGACAGGGTTTACCTATGGCTACACCTTC. This translates into CAISESGTGFTYGYTF.